The subject of this entry is one T cell receptor beta chain. Sequencing used immunoSEQ multiplex PCR; TCRdb keeps in-frame clones, though not all of them. The sample yields about 36,000 clones, around 93% seen once. This sample was taken from a study of T cell changes during pregnancy in multiple sclerosis. CDR1 is SGDLS and CDR2 is YYNGEE in the germline V gene. The germline V and J ends were trimmed by 0 bases and 3 bases, with 10 bases remaining between them. The CDR3 loop spans 15 amino acids. The sequenced sample was CD4+ T cells from peripheral blood mononuclear cells, obtained in the first trimester of pregnancy. This receptor was identified in a female donor with multiple sclerosis, enrolled in a pregnancy study. The chain links TRBV9 to TRBJ1-5; possible D gene TRBD1, 5 bases. The CDR3 DNA sequence: TGTGCCAGCAGCGTAGAGGGCAGGGACAATCAGCCCCAGCATTTT. It yields the protein CASSVEGRDNQPQHF.